The clone carrying this TCR beta chain was seen only a few times. This record belongs to a study of blood T cell repertoires in COVID-19. Clones were read by immunoSEQ multiplex PCR, and TCRdb kept only the in-frame ones, dropping some. Of around 97,000 clones in the sample, over 85% were seen once. This CDR3 is built from 16 residues. V dropped 5 bases and J dropped 7 bases, with 23 bases sitting between them. Germline values: CDR1 SGHTA, CDR2 FQGTGA. The rearrangement links TRBV7-3 to TRBJ1-2; D unresolved. The origin of this receptor is an elderly woman in a cohort sampled during active COVID-19. Sequencing used peripheral blood. CDR3 amino acids: CASSPQRISGLGGYTF. CDR3 bases: TGTGCCAGCAGCCCCCAACGGATTTCAGGATTGGGTGGCTACACCTTC.